Here is one TCR beta chain with its context. Its antigen is not yet known. The DNA is omitted, as the CDR3 cannot be located on it reliably, and the CDR3 follows TCRdb's listing. These data come from a study of OX40 agonist ivuxolimab in advanced cancers. Regarding the study in general: Ivuxolimab, which targeted the costimulatory receptor OX40 (CD134), was an agonistic, fully human IgG2 monoclonal antibody. Partial responses occurred in three dose-escalation patients: two with cutaneous melanoma and one with hepatocellular carcinoma. Peripheral TCRbeta sequencing was intended to test whether TCR sequence diversity was altered and clonal T-cell expansion was caused by ivuxolimab. Among the approximately 54 dose-escalation patients, roughly 20 had hepatocellular carcinoma, 15 or so melanoma, 9 renal cell carcinoma and 9 head and neck cancer. Prior anti-PD-1, anti-PD-L1 or anti-CTLA-4 therapy was permitted, and 30% to 50% of dose-escalation patients had received checkpoint inhibitors. The paper reports the monotherapy dose-escalation portion (N = 52 patients) of the phase I ivuxolimab trial. Intravenous ivuxolimab was administered to patients every 2 weeks at six dose levels: 0.01, 0.1, 0.3, 1.5, 3 and 10 mg/kg. The dose-escalation cohort was about 83% male with a mean age of around 62 years, ranging from about 23 to 85.

Genomic DNA was extracted from sorted cells for sequencing of the TCRbeta CDR3 region. The immunoSEQ Assay was used for sequencing of TCRbeta CDR3 regions. TCRdb holds this immuneACCESS table with in-frame rearrangements only. Some clones are missing; in checked studies, unresolved V genes explain under half, and the rest has no known cause. This sample lists around 100,000 clones; 91% were detected once. 2.6% of the sample lies in the top ten. The CDR3 sequence holds 15 residues, the cysteine and phenylalanine included. CDR1 and CDR2 (LNHDA, SQIVND) derive from the germline V gene (reference sequence). Patients with a history of autoimmune disease or receiving systemic immunosuppression were excluded from the trial. Peripheral blood for TCR sequencing was drawn from every dose cohort at baseline, at cycle 4 day 1 and at cycle 7 day 1. Samples were obtained from an open-label, multicenter, first-in-human phase I dose-escalation trial of ivuxolimab. Adults with locally advanced or metastatic head and neck squamous cell, hepatocellular, melanoma or renal cell carcinoma were enrolled in the trial. Before TCR sequencing, CD4+ and CD8+ T cells were separately sorted from peripheral blood.

Overall study results and their limits: In the 0.1-3.0 mg/kg groups, partial responders had among the lowest normalized peripheral clonal expansion, particularly in CD8+ T cells. After ivuxolimab, expanded clones were on average more numerous among CD8+ T cells than among CD4+ T cells. Low levels of normalized T-cell clonal expansion were also seen in some nonresponding patients. Clonal expansion of both CD4+ and CD8+ blood T cells was observed from baseline to week 6 at doses 0.1 to 3.0 mg/kg. The antigen specificity of the clonally expanded peripheral T cells was not determined.

The sequenced sample was CD4+ or CD8+ T cells sorted from blood, obtained in a trial of the OX40 agonist ivuxolimab. The chain employs TRBV19 and TRBJ2-5; no DNA check was done on the table's D call, TRBD2. This TCR was recovered from an adult with an advanced solid tumor such as melanoma, head and neck, liver or kidney cancer. The CDR3 here reads CASSTSAGVGETQYF.